This T cell receptor (beta chain) was retrieved from a study of monozygotic twins with inflammatory bowel disease. Points from the study as a whole: There were differing immunosuppressive treatments, which may have added variability to patient repertoires.

CDR1 and CDR2 (germline): MDHEN, SYDVKM. The CDR3 totals 14 residues. As for this clonotype: Its antigen is currently unknown.

Without any T cell sorting, total RNA was isolated from whole blood. TCRdb reprocessed the 5' RACE reads and stores each CDR3 protein as one record, lacking DNA. Listed are approximately 420,000 distinct CDR3 sequences; more than 2% falls within the top ten. J is TRBJ2-5 and V is TRBV28; TCRdb reports TRBD1, a call that lacks DNA to check it against. What was sequenced was blood. This sequence originates from a human donor with ulcerative colitis or Crohn's disease, or a healthy co-twin of an affected twin (not recorded which). CDR3 in amino acids: CASSHPDRVETQYF.